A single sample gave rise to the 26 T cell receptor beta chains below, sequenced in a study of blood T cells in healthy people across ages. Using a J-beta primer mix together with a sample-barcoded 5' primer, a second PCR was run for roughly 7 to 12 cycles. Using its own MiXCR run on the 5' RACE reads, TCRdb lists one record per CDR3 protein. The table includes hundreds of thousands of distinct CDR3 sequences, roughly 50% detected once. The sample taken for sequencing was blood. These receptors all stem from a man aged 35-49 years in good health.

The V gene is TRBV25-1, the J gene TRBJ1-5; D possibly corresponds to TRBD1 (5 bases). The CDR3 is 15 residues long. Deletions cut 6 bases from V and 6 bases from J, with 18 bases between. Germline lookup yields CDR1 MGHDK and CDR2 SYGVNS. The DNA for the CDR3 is TGTGCCAGCAGCGACAGTCGCAATGAGCCTCAGCCCCAGCATTTT. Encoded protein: CASSDSRNEPQPQHF.

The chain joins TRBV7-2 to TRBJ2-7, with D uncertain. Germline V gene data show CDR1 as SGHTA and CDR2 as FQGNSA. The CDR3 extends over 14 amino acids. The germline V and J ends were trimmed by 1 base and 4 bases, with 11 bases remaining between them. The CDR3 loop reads CASSLGLAPYEQYF. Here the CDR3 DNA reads TGTGCCAGCAGCTTAGGACTCGCCCCATACGAGCAGTACTTC. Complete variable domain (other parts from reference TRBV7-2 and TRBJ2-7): GAGVSQSPSNKVTEKGKDVELRCDPISGHTALYWYRQSLGQGLEFLIYFQGNSAPDKSGLPSDRFSAERTGGSVSTLTIQRTQQEDSAVYLCASSLGLAPYEQYFGPGTRLTVT.

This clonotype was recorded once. CDR3 amino acids: CASSQDTPITTGDVGLAERYEQYF. DNA for the CDR3: TGCGCCAGCAGCCAAGATACCCCTATAACGACAGGGGATGTCGGACTAGCGGAAAGATACGAGCAGTACTTC. The V gene is TRBV4-1, the J gene TRBJ2-7; TRBD2 agrees at 10 bases. The V and J ends lost 0 bases and 4 bases, in that order; junction bases with no gene match: 30. Germline-derived CDR1 and CDR2 are MGHRA and YSYEKL. CDR3 length: 24 amino acids.

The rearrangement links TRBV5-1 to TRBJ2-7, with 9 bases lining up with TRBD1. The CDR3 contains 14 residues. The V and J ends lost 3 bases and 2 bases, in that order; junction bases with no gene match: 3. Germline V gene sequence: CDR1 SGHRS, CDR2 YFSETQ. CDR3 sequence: CASSSGDRAYEQYF. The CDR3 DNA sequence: TGCGCCAGCAGCTCGGGGGACAGGGCCTACGAGCAGTACTTC.

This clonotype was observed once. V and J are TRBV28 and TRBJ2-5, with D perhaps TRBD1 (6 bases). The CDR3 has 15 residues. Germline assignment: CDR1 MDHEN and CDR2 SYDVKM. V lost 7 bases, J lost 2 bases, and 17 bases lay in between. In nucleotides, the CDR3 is TGTGCCAGCAAACCCCCAGGGGACAAACAAGAGACCCAGTACTTC. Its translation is CASKPPGDKQETQYF.

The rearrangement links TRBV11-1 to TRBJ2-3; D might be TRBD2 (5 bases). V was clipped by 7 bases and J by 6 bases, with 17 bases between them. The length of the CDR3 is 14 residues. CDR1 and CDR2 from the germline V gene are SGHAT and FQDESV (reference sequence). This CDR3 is CASNLNQRADTQYF. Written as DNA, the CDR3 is TGTGCCAGCAACTTGAATCAGAGGGCGGATACGCAGTATTTT.

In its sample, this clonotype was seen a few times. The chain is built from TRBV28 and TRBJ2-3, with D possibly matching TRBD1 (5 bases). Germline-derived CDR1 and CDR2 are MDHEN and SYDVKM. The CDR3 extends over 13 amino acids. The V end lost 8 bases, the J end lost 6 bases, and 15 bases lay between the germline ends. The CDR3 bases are TGTGCCAGCGGACCTCCAGGGTTCGATACGCAGTATTTT. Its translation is CASGPPGFDTQYF. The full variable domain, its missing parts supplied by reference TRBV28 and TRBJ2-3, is DVKVTQSSRYLVKRTGEKVFLECVQDMDHENMFWYRQDPGLGLRLIYFSYDVKMKEKGDIPEGYSVSREKKERFSLILESASTNQTSMYLCASGPPGFDTQYFGPGTRLTVL.

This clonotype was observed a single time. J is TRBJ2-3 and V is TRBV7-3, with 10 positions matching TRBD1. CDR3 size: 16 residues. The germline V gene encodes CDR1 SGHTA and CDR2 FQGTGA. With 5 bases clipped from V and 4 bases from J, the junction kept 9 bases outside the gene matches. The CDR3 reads CASSPTGTGAADTQYF. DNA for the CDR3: TGTGCCAGCAGCCCCACCGGGACAGGGGCCGCAGATACGCAGTATTTT. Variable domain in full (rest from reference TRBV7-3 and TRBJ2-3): GAGVSQTPSNKVTEKGKYVELRCDPISGHTALYWYRQSLGQGPEFLIYFQGTGAADDSGLPNDRFFAVRPEGSVSTLKIQRTERGDSAVYLCASSPTGTGAADTQYFGPGTRLTVL.

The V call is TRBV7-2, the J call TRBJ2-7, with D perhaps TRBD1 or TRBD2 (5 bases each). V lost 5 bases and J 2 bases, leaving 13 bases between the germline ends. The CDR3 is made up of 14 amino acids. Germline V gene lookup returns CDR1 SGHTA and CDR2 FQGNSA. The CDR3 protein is CASSLPGTTYEQYF. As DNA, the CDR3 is TGTGCCAGCAGCCTCCCCGGGACCACCTACGAGCAGTACTTC.

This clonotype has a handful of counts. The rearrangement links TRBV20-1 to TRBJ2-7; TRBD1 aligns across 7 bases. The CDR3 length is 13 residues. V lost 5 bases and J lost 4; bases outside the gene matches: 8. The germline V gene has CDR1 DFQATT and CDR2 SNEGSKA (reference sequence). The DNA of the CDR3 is TGCAGTGCTTGGGACAGCCTTTCATACGAGCAGTACTTC. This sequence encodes CSAWDSLSYEQYF.

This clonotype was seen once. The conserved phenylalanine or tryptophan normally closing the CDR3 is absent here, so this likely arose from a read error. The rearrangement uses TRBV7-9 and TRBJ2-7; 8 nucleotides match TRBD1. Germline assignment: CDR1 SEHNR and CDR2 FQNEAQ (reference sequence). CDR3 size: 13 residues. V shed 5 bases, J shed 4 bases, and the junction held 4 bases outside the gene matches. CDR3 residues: CASSPRTGYEQYS. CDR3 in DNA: TGTGCCAGCAGCCCAAGGACAGGGTACGAGCAGTACTCC.

The CDR3 DNA follows: TGTGCCATCAGTGGACTAGCGGTTGAATCTAGCACAGATACGCAGTATTTT. As protein: CAISGLAVESSTDTQYF. This sequence joins TRBV10-3 and TRBJ2-3; 9 bases agree with TRBD2. After removal of 4 bases from V and 0 bases from J, the junction contained 8 bases not matched to a gene. CDR1 is ENHRY and CDR2 is SYGVKD in the germline V gene. The CDR3 loop spans 17 amino acids.

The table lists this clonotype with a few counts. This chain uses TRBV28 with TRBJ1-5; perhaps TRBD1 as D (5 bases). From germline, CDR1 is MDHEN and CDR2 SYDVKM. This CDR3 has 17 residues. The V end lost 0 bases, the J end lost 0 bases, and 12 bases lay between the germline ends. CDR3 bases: TGTGCCAGCAGTTTATGGAAGATGGACAATAGCAATCAGCCCCAGCATTTT. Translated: CASSLWKMDNSNQPQHF.

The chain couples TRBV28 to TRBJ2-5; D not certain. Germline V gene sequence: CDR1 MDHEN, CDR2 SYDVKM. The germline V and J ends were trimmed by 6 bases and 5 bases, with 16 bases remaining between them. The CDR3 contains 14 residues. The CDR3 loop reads CASSEGLGFETQYF. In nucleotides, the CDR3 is TGTGCCAGCAGCGAAGGCCTAGGGTTTGAGACCCAGTACTTC.

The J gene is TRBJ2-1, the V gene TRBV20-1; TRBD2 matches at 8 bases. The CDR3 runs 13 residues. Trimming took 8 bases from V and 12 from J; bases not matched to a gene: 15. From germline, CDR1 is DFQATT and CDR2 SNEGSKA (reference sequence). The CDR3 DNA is TGCAGTCCCCAAGGGAGCCCCGGACTAGCGCAGTTCTTC. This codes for CSPQGSPGLAQFF.

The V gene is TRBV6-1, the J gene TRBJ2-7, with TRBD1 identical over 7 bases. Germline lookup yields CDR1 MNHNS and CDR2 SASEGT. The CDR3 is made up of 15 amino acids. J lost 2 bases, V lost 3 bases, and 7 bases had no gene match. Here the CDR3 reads CASSDSGQPTYEQYF. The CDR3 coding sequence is TGTGCCAGCAGTGATTCGGGACAGCCGACCTACGAGCAGTACTTC.

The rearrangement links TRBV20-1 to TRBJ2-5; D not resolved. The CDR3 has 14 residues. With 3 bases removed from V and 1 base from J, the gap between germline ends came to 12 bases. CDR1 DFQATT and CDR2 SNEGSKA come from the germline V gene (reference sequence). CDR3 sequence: CSASRLGLQETQYF. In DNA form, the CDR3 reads TGCAGTGCTAGTAGGCTAGGCCTCCAAGAGACCCAGTACTTC.

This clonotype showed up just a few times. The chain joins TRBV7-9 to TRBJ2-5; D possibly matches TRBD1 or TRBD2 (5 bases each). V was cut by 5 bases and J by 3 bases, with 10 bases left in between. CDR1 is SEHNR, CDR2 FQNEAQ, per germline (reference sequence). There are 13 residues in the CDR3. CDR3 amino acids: CASSRGVKETQYF. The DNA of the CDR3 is TGTGCCAGCAGCAGAGGGGTCAAAGAGACCCAGTACTTC.

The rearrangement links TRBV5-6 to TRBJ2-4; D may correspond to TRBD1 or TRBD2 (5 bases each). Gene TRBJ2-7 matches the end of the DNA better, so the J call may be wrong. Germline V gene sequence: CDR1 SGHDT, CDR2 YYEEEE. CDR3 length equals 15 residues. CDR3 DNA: TGTGCCAGCAGCCCGTCGACACGGGGCGATTACGAGCAGTACTTC. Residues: CASSPSTRGDYEQYF.

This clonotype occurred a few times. Here the CDR3 reads CATSDGISYEQYF. As DNA, the CDR3 is TGTGCCACCAGTGACGGGATTTCCTACGAGCAGTACTTC. The chain is built from TRBV24-1 and TRBJ2-7; maybe TRBD2 (5 bases). The CDR3 length is 13 residues. Trimming took off 4 bases at V and 1 base at J, with 7 bases between the two ends. Germline values: CDR1 KGHDR, CDR2 SFDVKD.

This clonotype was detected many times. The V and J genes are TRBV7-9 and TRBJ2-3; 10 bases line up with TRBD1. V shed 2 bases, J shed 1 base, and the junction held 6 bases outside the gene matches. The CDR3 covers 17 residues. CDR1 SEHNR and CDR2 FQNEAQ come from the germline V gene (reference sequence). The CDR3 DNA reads TGTGCCAGCAGCTTACCTCGACAGGGGGCCGGCACAGATACGCAGTATTTT. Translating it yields CASSLPRQGAGTDTQYF. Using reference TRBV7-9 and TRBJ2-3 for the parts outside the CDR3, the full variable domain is DTGVSQNPRHKITKRGQNVTFRCDPISEHNRLYWYRQTLGQGPEFLTYFQNEAQLEKSRLLSDRFSAERPKGSFSTLEIQRTEQGDSAMYLCASSLPRQGAGTDTQYFGPGTRLTVL.

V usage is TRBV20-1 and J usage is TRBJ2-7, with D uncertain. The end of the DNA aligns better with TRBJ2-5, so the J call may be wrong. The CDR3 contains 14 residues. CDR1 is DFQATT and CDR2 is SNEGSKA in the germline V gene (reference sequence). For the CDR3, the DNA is TGCAGTGCTAGTCATACGAACCGTGCGAAGACCCAGTACTTC. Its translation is CSASHTNRAKTQYF.

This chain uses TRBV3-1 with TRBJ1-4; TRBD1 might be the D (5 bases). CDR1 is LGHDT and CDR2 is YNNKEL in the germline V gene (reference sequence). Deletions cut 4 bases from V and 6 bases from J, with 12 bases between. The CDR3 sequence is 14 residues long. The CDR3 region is CASSPRGGDEKLFF. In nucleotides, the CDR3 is TGTGCCAGCAGCCCCCGTGGAGGGGATGAAAAACTGTTTTTT.

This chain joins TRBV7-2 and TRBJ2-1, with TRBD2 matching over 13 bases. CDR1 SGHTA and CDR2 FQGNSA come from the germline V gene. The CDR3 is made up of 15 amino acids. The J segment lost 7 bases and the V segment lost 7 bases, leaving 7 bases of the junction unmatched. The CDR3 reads CASTPWTSGRNEQFF. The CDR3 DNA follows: TGTGCCAGCACCCCCTGGACTAGCGGGAGAAATGAGCAGTTCTTC.

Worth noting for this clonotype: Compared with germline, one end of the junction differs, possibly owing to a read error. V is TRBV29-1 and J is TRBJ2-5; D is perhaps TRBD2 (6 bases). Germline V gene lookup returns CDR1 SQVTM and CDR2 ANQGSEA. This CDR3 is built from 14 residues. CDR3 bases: TGCAGCTTTGAACCCCGCGGGACCTACAATGAGCAGTACTTC. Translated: CSFEPRGTYNEQYF.

The CDR3 here is CSAPNRENGYTF. CDR3 sequence (DNA): TGCAGTGCACCAAACAGGGAGAATGGCTACACCTTC. V is TRBV20-1 and J is TRBJ1-2; TRBD1 might be the D (6 bases). Germline loops: CDR1 DFQATT, CDR2 SNEGSKA (reference sequence). With 6 bases removed from V and 6 bases from J, the gap between germline ends came to 14 bases. This CDR3 spans 12 amino acids.